This TCR beta chain comes out of a study of T cells in localized non-small cell lung cancer. Notes on the study in general: Appearances in adjacent lung were noted for a median approximately 58 of the top 100 tumor clones.

After removal of 5 bases from V and 5 bases from J, the junction contained 9 bases not matched to a gene. The V gene's germline CDR1 is SGHNT and CDR2 YENEEA. This CDR3 spans 15 amino acids. In its sample, this clone ranks as medium-sized. The target antigen is unknown. TCRdb's copy holds only in-frame clones and misses some; the assay was immunoSEQ multiplex PCR. The table lists around 2,700 clones, about a quarter of them singletons. This sequence was found in a man between 40 and 69 years old with stage II lung adenocarcinoma. The chain employs TRBV11-3 and TRBJ2-5; 9 bases align to TRBD1. The sequencing here drew on normal lung tissue next to the tumor, taken before any cancer treatment. CDR3 protein: CASSRTTGGQETQYF. As DNA, the CDR3 is TGTGCCAGCAGCCGGACGACAGGGGGACAGGAGACCCAGTACTTC.